This T cell receptor (beta chain) is from a study of T-cell reconstitution after alpha-beta-depleted transplantation in children (dated by TCRdb to about 2016). Context from the whole study: Using TCR repertoire profiling, the study quantitatively followed how T-cell immune reconstitution unfolded in children after TCRalphabeta/CD19-depleted allogeneic hematopoietic cell transplantation.

The library was produced with PCR. Sequencing was carried out with an Illumina HiSeq 2500. TCR libraries were prepared with molecular barcoding, using unique molecular identifiers to normalize TCRbeta repertoire quantification. TCRdb passed the public sequencing reads through fastp at Q25 and MiXCR, retaining productive beta sequences. Duplicate CDR3 protein sequences are folded into a single record with the most common DNA and genes. Present in this sample are some 490,000 distinct CDR3 sequences, roughly an eighth of which were seen just once. Jointly, the top ten make up around 6% of the sample. Regarding this clonotype: The antigen this receptor binds is unknown. Per-base quality was not reported, and no clone a single base away is much larger than it.

Looking up the germline V gene (reference sequence) yields CDR1 SEHNR and CDR2 FQNEAQ. V lost 3 bases and J lost 5 bases; the stretch between them is 11 bases long. The CDR3 runs 13 residues from the cysteine to the phenylalanine. The DNA shown is the 39-base CDR3, in frame from base 1. The rearranged segments are TRBV7-9 and TRBJ2-7; the D element might be TRBD1 or TRBD2, as each aligns at 5 bases. This receptor was taken from a human donor who donated a stem cell graft to a child with combined immunodeficiency. The input for sequencing was PBMCs from the stem cell graft donor, taken from the stem cell graft. The CDR3 reads CASSFQGSDEQYF. The sequenced DNA: TGTGCCAGCAGCTTTCAGGGTAGCGACGAGCAGTACTTC.